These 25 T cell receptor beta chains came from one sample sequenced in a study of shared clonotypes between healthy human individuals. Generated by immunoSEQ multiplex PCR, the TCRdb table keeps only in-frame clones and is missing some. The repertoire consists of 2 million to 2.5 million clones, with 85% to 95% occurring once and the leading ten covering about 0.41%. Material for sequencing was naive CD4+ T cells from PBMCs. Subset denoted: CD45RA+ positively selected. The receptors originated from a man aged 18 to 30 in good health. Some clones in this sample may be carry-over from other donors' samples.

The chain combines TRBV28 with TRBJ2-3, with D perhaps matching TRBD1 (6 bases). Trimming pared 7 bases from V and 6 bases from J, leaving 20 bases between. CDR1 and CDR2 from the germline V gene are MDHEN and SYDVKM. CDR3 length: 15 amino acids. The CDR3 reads CASNTNRVGIDTQYF. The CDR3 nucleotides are TGTGCCAGCAATACGAACAGGGTGGGGATTGATACGCAGTATTTT.

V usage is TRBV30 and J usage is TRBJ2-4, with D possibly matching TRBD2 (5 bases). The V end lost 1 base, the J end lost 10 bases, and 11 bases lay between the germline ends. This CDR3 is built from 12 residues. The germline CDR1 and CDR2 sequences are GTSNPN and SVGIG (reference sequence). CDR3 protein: CAWSADSAIQYF. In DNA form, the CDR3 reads TGTGCCTGGAGTGCGGATAGCGCGATTCAGTACTTC. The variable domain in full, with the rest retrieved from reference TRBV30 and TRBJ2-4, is SQTIHQWPATLVQPVGSPLSLECTVEGTSNPNLYWYRQAAGRGLQLLFYSVGIGQISSEVPQNLSASRPQDRQFILSSKKLLLSDSGFYLCAWSADSAIQYFGAGTRLSVL.

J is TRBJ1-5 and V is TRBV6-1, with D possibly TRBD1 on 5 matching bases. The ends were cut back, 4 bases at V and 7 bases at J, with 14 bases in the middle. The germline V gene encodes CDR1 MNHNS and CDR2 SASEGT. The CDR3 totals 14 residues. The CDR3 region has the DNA TGTGCCAGCAGTGCCCGGGACGGTGGACAGCCCCAGCATTTT. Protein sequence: CASSARDGGQPQHF.

The CDR3: CASSYDGTGDQPQHF. DNA for the CDR3: TGTGCCAGCAGTTACGACGGGACAGGGGATCAGCCCCAGCATTTT. The chain is built from TRBV6-5 and TRBJ1-5; TRBD1 matches at 10 bases. There are 15 residues in the CDR3. V lost 2 bases, J lost 5 bases, and 3 bases stayed unmatched. CDR1 and CDR2 (germline): MNHEY, SVGAGI.

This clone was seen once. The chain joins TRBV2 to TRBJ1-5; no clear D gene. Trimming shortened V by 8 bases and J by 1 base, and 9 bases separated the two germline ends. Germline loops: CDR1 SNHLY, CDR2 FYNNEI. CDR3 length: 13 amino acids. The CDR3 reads CASHILSNQPQHF. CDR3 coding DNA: TGTGCCAGCCATATATTAAGCAATCAGCCCCAGCATTTT.

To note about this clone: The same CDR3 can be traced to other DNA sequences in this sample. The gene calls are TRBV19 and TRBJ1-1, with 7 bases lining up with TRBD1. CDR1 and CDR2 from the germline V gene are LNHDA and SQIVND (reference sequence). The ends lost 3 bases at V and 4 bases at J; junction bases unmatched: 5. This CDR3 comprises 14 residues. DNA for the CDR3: TGTGCCAGTAGTATCAGGGGGGTTGGCACTGAAGCTTTCTTT. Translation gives CASSIRGVGTEAFF.

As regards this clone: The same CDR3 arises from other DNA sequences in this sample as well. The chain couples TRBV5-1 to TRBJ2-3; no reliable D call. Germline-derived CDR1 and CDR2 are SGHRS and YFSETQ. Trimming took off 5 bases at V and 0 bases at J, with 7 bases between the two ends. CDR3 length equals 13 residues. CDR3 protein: CASSSQSTDTQYF. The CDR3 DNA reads TGCGCCAGCAGTTCGCAGAGCACAGATACGCAGTATTTT.

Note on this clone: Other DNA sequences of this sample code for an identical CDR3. The CDR3 reads CASSLGQGDEQYF. CDR3 nucleotide sequence: TGCGCCAGCAGCTTGGGTCAGGGCGACGAGCAGTACTTC. The chain uses TRBV5-1 and TRBJ2-7; the D gene is possibly TRBD1 (5 bases). The V and J ends lost 0 bases and 5 bases respectively, with 9 bases between them. CDR1 SGHRS and CDR2 YFSETQ come from the germline V gene. The CDR3 is 13 amino acids. Full variable domain (outside the CDR3, taken from reference TRBV5-1 and TRBJ2-7): KAGVTQTPRYLIKTRGQQVTLSCSPISGHRSVSWYQQTPGQGLQFLFEYFSETQRNKGNFPGRFSGRQFSNSRSEMNVSTLELGDSALYLCASSLGQGDEQYFGPGTRLTVT.

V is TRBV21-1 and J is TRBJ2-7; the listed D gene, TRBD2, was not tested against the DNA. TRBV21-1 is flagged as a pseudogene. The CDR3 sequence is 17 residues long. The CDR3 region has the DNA TGTGCCAGCAGCAGACCCAAAAGACGGAGGAACGGGGGCGAGCAGTACTTC. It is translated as CASSRPKRRRNGGEQYF.

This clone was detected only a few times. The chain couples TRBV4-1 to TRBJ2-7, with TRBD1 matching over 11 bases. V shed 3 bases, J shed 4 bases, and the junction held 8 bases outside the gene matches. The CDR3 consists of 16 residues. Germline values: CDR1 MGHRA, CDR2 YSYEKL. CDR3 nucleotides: TGCGCCAGCAGCCAGGAATGGACAGGGGGCGGGTACGAGCAGTACTTC. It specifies CASSQEWTGGGYEQYF.

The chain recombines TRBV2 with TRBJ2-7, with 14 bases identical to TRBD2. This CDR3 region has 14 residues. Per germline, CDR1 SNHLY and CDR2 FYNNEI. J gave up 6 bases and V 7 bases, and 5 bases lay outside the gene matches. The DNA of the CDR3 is TGTGCCAGCATGCAGGGACTAGCGGGAGTCGAGCAGTACTTC. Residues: CASMQGLAGVEQYF.

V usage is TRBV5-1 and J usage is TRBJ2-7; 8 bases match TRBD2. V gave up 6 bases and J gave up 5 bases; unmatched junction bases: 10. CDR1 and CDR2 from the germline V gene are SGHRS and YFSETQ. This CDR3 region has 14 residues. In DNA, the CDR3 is TGCGCCAGCACCTCGTTCGGGGGGGTCGACGAGCAGTACTTC. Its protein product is CASTSFGGVDEQYF.

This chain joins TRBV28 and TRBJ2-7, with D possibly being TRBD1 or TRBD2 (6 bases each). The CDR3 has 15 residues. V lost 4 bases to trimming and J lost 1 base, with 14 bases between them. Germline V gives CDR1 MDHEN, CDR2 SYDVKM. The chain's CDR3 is CASSYPRGESYEQYF. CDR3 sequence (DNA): TGTGCCAGCAGTTACCCGAGGGGGGAGTCCTACGAGCAGTACTTC.

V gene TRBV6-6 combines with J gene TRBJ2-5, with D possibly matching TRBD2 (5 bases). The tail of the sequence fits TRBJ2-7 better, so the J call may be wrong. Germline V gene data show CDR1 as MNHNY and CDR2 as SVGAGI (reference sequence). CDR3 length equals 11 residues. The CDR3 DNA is TGTGCCAGCCAAGGGAGCTACGAGCAGTACTTC. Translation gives CASQGSYEQYF.

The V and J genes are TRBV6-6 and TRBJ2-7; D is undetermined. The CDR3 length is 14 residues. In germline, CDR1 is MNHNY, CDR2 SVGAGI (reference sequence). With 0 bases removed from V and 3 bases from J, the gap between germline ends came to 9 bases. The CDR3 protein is CASSYSNDGYEQYF. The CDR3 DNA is TGTGCCAGCAGTTACTCGAACGACGGCTACGAGCAGTACTTC.

The CDR3 region has the DNA TGTGCCAGCAGTTTAAACAACGAGCAGTACTTC. Amino acid sequence: CASSLNNEQYF. The V call is TRBV27, the J call TRBJ2-7; no firm D call. This CDR3 is 11 amino acids long. CDR1 is MNHEY and CDR2 is SMNVEV in the germline V gene (reference sequence). The ends were cut back, 2 bases at V and 5 bases at J, with 4 bases in the middle.

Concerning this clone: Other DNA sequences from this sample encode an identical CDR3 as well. In nucleotides, the CDR3 is TGCGCCAGCAGCTTGTCACCGGGGTTGTACAATGAGCAGTTCTTC. It yields the protein CASSLSPGLYNEQFF. The chain recombines TRBV5-1 with TRBJ2-1; possible D gene TRBD2, 5 bases. With 1 base removed from V and 4 bases from J, the gap between germline ends came to 12 bases. There are 15 residues in the CDR3. Germline V gene data show CDR1 as SGHRS and CDR2 as YFSETQ.

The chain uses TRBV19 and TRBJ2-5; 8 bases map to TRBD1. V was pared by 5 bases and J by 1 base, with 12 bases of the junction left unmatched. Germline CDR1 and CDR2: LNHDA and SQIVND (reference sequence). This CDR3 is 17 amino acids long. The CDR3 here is CASSRDPSGTGQETQYF. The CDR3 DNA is TGTGCCAGTAGTCGCGATCCTTCCGGGACAGGCCAAGAGACCCAGTACTTC.

CDR3 in amino acids: CASRLGLGEQYF. The CDR3 region has the DNA TGTGCCAGCAGGTTAGGATTGGGCGAGCAGTACTTC. The chain uses TRBV6-5 and TRBJ2-7; D ambiguous. Trimming removed 6 bases at V and 6 bases at J, with 12 bases between. Per the germline V gene, CDR1 is MNHEY and CDR2 is SVGAGI. This CDR3 spans 12 amino acids.

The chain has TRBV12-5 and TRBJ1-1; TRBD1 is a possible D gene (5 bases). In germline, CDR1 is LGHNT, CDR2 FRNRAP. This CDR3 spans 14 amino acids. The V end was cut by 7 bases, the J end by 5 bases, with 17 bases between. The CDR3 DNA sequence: TGTGCTAGTGCCCATGCCGCAGGGTATACTGAAGCTTTCTTT. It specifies CASAHAAGYTEAFF.

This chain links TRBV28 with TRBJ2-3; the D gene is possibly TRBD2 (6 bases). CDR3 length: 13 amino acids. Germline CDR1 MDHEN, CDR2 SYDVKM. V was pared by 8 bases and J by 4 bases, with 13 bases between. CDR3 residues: CASALGGSDTQYF. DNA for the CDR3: TGTGCCAGCGCCCTTGGGGGGTCAGATACGCAGTATTTT.

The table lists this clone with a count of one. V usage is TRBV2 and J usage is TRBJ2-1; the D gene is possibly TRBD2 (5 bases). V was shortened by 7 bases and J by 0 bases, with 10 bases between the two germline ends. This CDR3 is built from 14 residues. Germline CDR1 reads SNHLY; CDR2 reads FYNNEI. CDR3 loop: CASKMGVSYNEQFF. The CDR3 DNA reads TGTGCCAGCAAGATGGGAGTCTCCTACAATGAGCAGTTCTTC.

DNA of the CDR3: TGTGCCAGCAGCTTAGTTCATCTTCTGACAGGGAGCTATGGCTACACCTTC. It codes for CASSLVHLLTGSYGYTF. The chain uses TRBV7-2 and TRBJ1-2; 7 positions agree with TRBD1. V was clipped by 1 base and J by 4 bases; unmatched bases: 12. The germline gives CDR1 SGHTA, CDR2 FQGNSA. The CDR3 is made up of 17 amino acids. Full variable domain (remainder filled in from reference TRBV7-2 and TRBJ1-2): GAGVSQSPSNKVTEKGKDVELRCDPISGHTALYWYRQSLGQGLEFLIYFQGNSAPDKSGLPSDRFSAERTGGSVSTLTIQRTQQEDSAVYLCASSLVHLLTGSYGYTFGSGTRLTVV.

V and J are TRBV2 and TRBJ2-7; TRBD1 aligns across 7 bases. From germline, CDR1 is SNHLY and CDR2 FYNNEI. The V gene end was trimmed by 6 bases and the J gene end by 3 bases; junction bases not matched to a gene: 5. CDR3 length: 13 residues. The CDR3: CASRRQGIYEQYF. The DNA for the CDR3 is TGTGCCAGCAGGAGACAGGGTATCTACGAGCAGTACTTC.

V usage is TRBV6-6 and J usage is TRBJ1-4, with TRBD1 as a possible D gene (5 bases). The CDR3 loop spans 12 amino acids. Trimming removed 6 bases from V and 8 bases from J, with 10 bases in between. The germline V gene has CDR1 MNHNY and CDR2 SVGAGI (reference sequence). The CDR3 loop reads CASRRGREKLFF. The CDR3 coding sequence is TGTGCCAGCAGAAGGGGACGGGAAAAACTGTTTTTT.